The TCR beta chain under discussion was sequenced for a study of blood T cell repertoires in COVID-19. Study overall: Researchers got acute and convalescent COVID-19 samples from the United States, Italy and Spain.

Assay used: immunoSEQ multiplex PCR; TCRdb lists only in-frame clones, some missing. The sample contains approximately 260,000 clones, around four fifths of which appear only once. CDR1 is LNHNV and CDR2 is YYDKDF in the germline V gene (reference sequence). This CDR3 is built from 15 residues. J lost 7 bases, V lost 3 bases, and 5 bases had no gene match. Sequenced material: PBMCs or T cells enriched from blood (not recorded which). The sequence derives from a man in his thirties or forties with acute COVID-19. The chain carries TRBV15 and TRBJ1-6; 8 bases are a match to TRBD1. CDR3 coding DNA: TGTGCCACCAGCAGGGAAGGACAGGGAAATTCACCCCTCCACTTT. It yields the protein CATSREGQGNSPLHF.